Below, 31 T cell receptor beta chains from the same sample are listed, as sequenced in a study of Graves' ophthalmopathy and Graves' hyperthyroidism. Amplifying from RNA transcripts, the study obtained TCR beta CDR3 regions. After a first-round RT-PCR with HTBI primers, a second-round multiplex PCR was run. MiXCR, applied by TCRdb to the multiplex PCR reads, yields one record per CDR3 protein. The sample contains around 1,000,000 distinct CDR3 sequences, about 35% of which appear only once. What was sequenced was peripheral blood or thyroid tissue (not recorded which). The receptors derive from an adult man with Graves' hyperthyroidism.

This clonotype has a count of ten or more. J is TRBJ1-1 and V is TRBV9; D is unclear. CDR1 and CDR2 (germline): SGDLS, YYNGEE. This CDR3 is 14 amino acids long. The V end lost 0 bases, the J end lost 6 bases, and 12 bases lay between the germline ends. This CDR3 is CASSVDVGRSEAFF. The CDR3 DNA sequence: TGTGCCAGCAGCGTAGATGTGGGCAGATCTGAAGCTTTCTTT.

The gene calls are TRBV7-2 and TRBJ2-7; no firm D call. Trimming shortened V by 5 bases and J by 1 base, and 6 bases separated the two germline ends. The germline gives CDR1 SGHTA, CDR2 FQGNSA. CDR3 length equals 12 residues. CDR3 DNA sequence: TGTGCCAGCAGCCCTCCGTCCTACGAGCAGTACGTC. Its translation: CASSPPSYEQYV.

The chain is built from TRBV29-1 and TRBJ1-2; D is ambiguous. The ends were cut back, 0 bases at V and 4 bases at J, with 15 bases in the middle. CDR1 and CDR2 from the germline V gene are SQVTM and ANQGSEA. The CDR3 consists of 15 residues. CDR3 loop: CSVEDPKGIFYGYTF. The CDR3 bases are TGCAGCGTTGAAGACCCCAAGGGCATTTTCTATGGCTACACCTTC.

The gene calls are TRBV7-9 and TRBJ2-7, with TRBD2 matching 8 bases. The CDR3 runs to 14 residues. V trimming: 5 bases; J trimming: 3 bases; junction bases outside the gene matches: 6. Germline CDR1 reads SEHNR; CDR2 reads FQNEAQ (reference sequence). CDR3 DNA: TGTGCCAGCAGCCCGGGACTAGGAGGCTACGAGCAGTACTTC. Translated, it gives CASSPGLGGYEQYF.

Many counts were recorded for this clonotype. V usage is TRBV19 and J usage is TRBJ2-2; perhaps TRBD1 as D (5 bases). V lost 5 bases and J 6 bases, leaving 13 bases between the germline ends. The CDR3 runs to 14 residues. CDR1 LNHDA and CDR2 SQIVND come from the germline V gene (reference sequence). In nucleotides, the CDR3 is TGTGCCAGTAGTGTCCTCCCAGGGTCCGGGGAGCTGTTTTTT. Residues: CASSVLPGSGELFF.

This clonotype was detected only once. One base away lies a much larger clone, so this may be a sequencing read error. The J gene is TRBJ2-7, the V gene TRBV20-1; D gene uncertain. CDR1 is DFQATT and CDR2 is SNEGSKA in the germline V gene (reference sequence). This CDR3 comprises 13 residues. The CDR3 here is CSAPAAVSYEQCF. The CDR3 bases are TGCAGTGCGCCCGCCGCCGTCTCCTACGAGCAGTGCTTC.

The gene calls are TRBV24-1 and TRBJ2-5, with 7 bases fitting TRBD1. The CDR3 loop spans 15 amino acids. The V and J ends lost 4 bases and 5 bases, in that order; junction bases with no gene match: 9. The germline gives CDR1 KGHDR, CDR2 SFDVKD. CDR3 coding DNA: TGTGCCACCAGTGAGGGGAGACAGGGCCGGGAGACCCAGTACTTC. Translation gives CATSEGRQGRETQYF.

This clonotype was seen many times. The CDR3 DNA reads TGCGCCAGCAGCTGGGACAGGGCGAACTATGGCTACACCTTC. Amino acids: CASSWDRANYGYTF. The V call is TRBV5-1, the J call TRBJ1-2; 9 nucleotides agree with TRBD1. The CDR3 length is 14 residues. Germline V gene lookup returns CDR1 SGHRS and CDR2 YFSETQ. Unmatched junction bases numbered 2, after V lost 3 bases and J lost 2 bases.

This clonotype was observed a handful of times. The rearrangement uses TRBV20-1 and TRBJ2-7; TRBD1 or TRBD2 may be the D gene (6 bases each). The V end was cut by 3 bases, the J end by 5 bases, with 14 bases between. The CDR3 spans 13 residues. Germline assignment: CDR1 DFQATT and CDR2 SNEGSKA (reference sequence). CDR3 DNA sequence: TGCAGTGCTAGCCGGGGGCAGGGCCACGAGCAGTACTTC. Protein: CSASRGQGHEQYF.

V usage is TRBV12-3 or TRBV12-4 and J usage is TRBJ1-4; unclear D gene. The CDR3 is made up of 14 amino acids. Trimming removed 5 bases from V and 6 bases from J, with 13 bases in between. The CDR3 here is CASSTLRADEKLFF. CDR3 nucleotide sequence: TGTGCCAGCAGTACCCTTCGGGCAGATGAAAAACTGTTTTTT.

The chain couples TRBV10-3 to TRBJ1-3, with D unclear. This CDR3 contains 14 residues. Germline V gene sequence: CDR1 ENHRY, CDR2 SYGVKD. Trimming shortened V by 6 bases and J by 0 bases, and 9 bases separated the two germline ends. The CDR3 DNA follows: TGTGCCATCAGGACGGGAGTCTCTGGAAACACCATATATTTT. Protein: CAIRTGVSGNTIYF.

Ten or more counts support this clonotype. CDR3 sequence: CASSIAGATGELFF. The CDR3 DNA follows: TGTGCCAGTAGTATAGCGGGGGCCACCGGGGAGCTGTTTTTT. This sequence joins TRBV19 and TRBJ2-2; D possibly uses TRBD1 or TRBD2 (6 bases each). The CDR3 runs 14 residues. Germline assignment: CDR1 LNHDA and CDR2 SQIVND (reference sequence). Trimming stripped 1 base from V and 4 bases from J, with 7 bases between.

The genes are TRBV12-3 or TRBV12-4 and TRBJ1-3, with D maybe TRBD1 (6 bases). The germline V and J ends were trimmed by 6 bases and 4 bases, with 13 bases remaining between them. There are 14 residues in the CDR3. The CDR3 spells CASSSRTEGNTIYF. DNA of the CDR3: TGTGCCAGCAGCTCGAGGACAGAGGGAAACACCATATATTTT.

Points on this clonotype: At one end the junction does not follow the germline gene, possibly because of a read error. The V call is TRBV15, the J call TRBJ2-5, with 8 positions matching TRBD2. Germline CDR1 LNHNV, CDR2 YYDKDF (reference sequence). The CDR3 length is 16 residues. Here the CDR3 DNA reads TGTGCCGCCAGCAGTGGCGTAGCGGGGAATCAGGAGACCCAGTACTTC. Its protein is CAASSGVAGNQETQYF.

The chain couples TRBV27 to TRBJ1-1; no firm D call. CDR3 length: 15 amino acids. V dropped 6 bases and J dropped 4 bases, with 18 bases sitting between them. CDR1 and CDR2 (germline): MNHEY, SMNVEV (reference sequence). The CDR3: CASSPRFGMGTEAFF. The CDR3 DNA reads as TGTGCCAGCAGCCCTCGCTTTGGGATGGGCACTGAAGCTTTCTTT.

This clonotype was found many times. CDR3 residues: CASSSRANTGELFF. CDR3 sequence (DNA): TGTGCCAGCAGCTCCAGAGCGAACACCGGGGAGCTGTTTTTT. J is TRBJ2-2 and V is TRBV19; the D is unclear. CDR1 and CDR2 from the germline V gene are LNHDA and SQIVND (reference sequence). The CDR3 is made up of 14 amino acids. Trimming stripped 9 bases from V and 0 bases from J, with 11 bases between.

The V and J genes are TRBV9 and TRBJ2-7; 7 bases align to TRBD2. Trimming cost V 2 bases and J 2 bases; bases outside gene matches: 7. The CDR3 consists of 15 residues. The germline V gene encodes CDR1 SGDLS and CDR2 YYNGEE. CDR3 protein: CASSVSAGNPYEQYF. The CDR3 region has the DNA TGTGCCAGCAGCGTGTCAGCGGGGAATCCCTACGAGCAGTACTTC.

The J gene is TRBJ1-5, the V gene TRBV19; a possible D gene is TRBD1 (6 bases). Germline V gene data show CDR1 as LNHDA and CDR2 as SQIVND (reference sequence). Trimming pared 6 bases from V and 5 bases from J, leaving 14 bases between. The CDR3 is 14 amino acids. CDR3 amino acids: CASRPSGDDQPQHF. As DNA, the CDR3 is TGTGCCAGTAGGCCGTCAGGGGATGATCAGCCCCAGCATTTT.

V is TRBV11-1 and J is TRBJ1-1; 10 nucleotides align to TRBD1. After removal of 1 base from V and 3 bases from J, the junction contained 11 bases not matched to a gene. This CDR3 has 18 residues. Per germline, CDR1 SGHAT and CDR2 FQDESV (reference sequence). Written as DNA, the CDR3 is TGTGCCAGCAGCTTAGTTTTCTCGACGGGACAGGGGTACACTGAAGCTTTCTTT. Amino acids: CASSLVFSTGQGYTEAFF.

This chain joins TRBV29-1 and TRBJ1-1, with D maybe TRBD1 (6 bases). The germline gives CDR1 SQVTM, CDR2 ANQGSEA. The CDR3 is 15 residues long. Trimming left V 5 bases short and J 4 bases short, with 20 bases between. CDR3 residues: CSVLLGGEGGTEAFF. DNA of the CDR3: TGCAGCGTTTTACTCGGGGGCGAGGGTGGCACTGAAGCTTTCTTT.

This chain joins TRBV12-3 or TRBV12-4 and TRBJ2-5; TRBD1 matches 10 bases. The V gene end was trimmed by 5 bases and the J gene end by 5 bases; junction bases not matched to a gene: 8. The length of the CDR3 is 15 residues. CDR3 sequence reads: CASSSRDRGGETQYF. CDR3 sequence (DNA): TGTGCCAGCAGTAGCCGGGACAGGGGAGGCGAGACCCAGTACTTC.

Concerning this clonotype itself: This sequence may be a read error, since a much larger clone differs from it by one base. The J gene is TRBJ2-5, the V gene TRBV20-1; no clear D. The DNA end is a closer match to TRBJ2-1, so the J assignment may be wrong. This CDR3 has 13 amino acids. CDR1 and CDR2 (germline): DFQATT, SNEGSKA (reference sequence). The CDR3 DNA sequence: TGCAGTGCTGCCCGTTTAGTCCAAGAGACCCAGTTCTTC. This encodes CSAARLVQETQFF.

Many counts were recorded for this clonotype. This chain links TRBV10-3 with TRBJ1-5; D gene unclear. Deletions cut 4 bases from V and 4 bases from J, with 14 bases between. This CDR3 spans 15 amino acids. CDR1 is ENHRY and CDR2 is SYGVKD in the germline V gene. The CDR3 sequence is CAISVGPSENQPQHF. DNA of the CDR3: TGTGCCATCAGTGTAGGACCGAGCGAAAATCAGCCCCAGCATTTT.

V usage is TRBV10-3 and J usage is TRBJ1-6; unclear D gene. The V gene's germline CDR1 is ENHRY and CDR2 SYGVKD. V lost 10 bases and J lost 5, with 9 bases in between. The CDR3 covers 12 residues. The CDR3 reads CATTRNNSPLHF. The CDR3 DNA follows: TGTGCCACGACAAGGAATAATTCACCCCTCCACTTT.

The chain carries TRBV19 and TRBJ1-5; 8 nucleotides match TRBD1. Germline V lookup: CDR1 LNHDA, CDR2 SQIVND (reference sequence). The junction had 8 bases not matched to a gene; V was cut back by 7 bases and J by 9 bases. The CDR3 totals 13 residues. This CDR3 reads CASISGGAGPQHF. CDR3 DNA sequence: TGTGCCAGTATCTCAGGGGGCGCGGGGCCCCAGCATTTT.

This clonotype has a handful of counts. Likely a read error: the CDR3 ends without its conserved phenylalanine or tryptophan. The limits of the CDR3 on the DNA are not certain, so only TCRdb's listed CDR3 is given. The chain has TRBV7-9 and TRBJ2-2. The germline V gene encodes CDR1 SEHNR and CDR2 FQNEAQ (reference sequence). Both ends counted, the CDR3 spans 15 residues. CDR3: CASKRPQTNTGELDL.

This rearrangement joins TRBV12-5 to TRBJ2-5; D gene ambiguous. Trimming took off 1 base at V and 5 bases at J, with 8 bases between the two ends. Germline lookup yields CDR1 LGHNT and CDR2 FRNRAP. The CDR3 has 13 amino acids. The CDR3: CASGLDTTETQYF. The CDR3 nucleotides read TGTGCTAGTGGTTTGGACACAACGGAGACCCAGTACTTC.

This chain uses TRBV7-6 with TRBJ1-2; 9 nucleotides align to TRBD1. V was clipped by 5 bases and J by 7 bases; unmatched bases: 5. Germline V gene sequence: CDR1 SGHVS, CDR2 FNYEAQ. This CDR3 spans 13 amino acids. The CDR3 sequence is CASSRRTGVGYTF. The CDR3 region has the DNA TGTGCCAGCAGCCGCAGGACAGGGGTTGGCTACACCTTC.

This clonotype was counted only a few times. The V gene is TRBV4-1, the J gene TRBJ2-2; no reliable D call. This CDR3 spans 16 amino acids. CDR1 is MGHRA, CDR2 YSYEKL, per germline. The V gene lost 0 bases and the J gene lost 3 bases, with 11 bases spanning the gap. The CDR3 protein is CASSQDFGGHTGELFF. The DNA for the CDR3 is TGCGCCAGCAGCCAAGATTTTGGCGGACACACCGGGGAGCTGTTTTTT.

This clonotype has a count of ten or more. The chain links TRBV10-3 to TRBJ1-6; no definite D call. Trimming took 6 bases from V and 5 from J, leaving 11 bases between them. The CDR3 covers 14 residues. CDR1 is ENHRY, CDR2 SYGVKD, per germline. The CDR3: CAIRQNSDNSPLHF. DNA of the CDR3: TGTGCCATCAGGCAAAACAGCGATAATTCACCCCTCCACTTT.

This clonotype was counted a few times. This chain uses TRBV4-1 with TRBJ1-2, with 7 bases lining up with TRBD1. V dropped 4 bases and J dropped 3; count of bases not matched to a gene: 8. This CDR3 is built from 15 residues. Germline V gene sequence: CDR1 MGHRA, CDR2 YSYEKL. In DNA form, the CDR3 reads TGCGCCAGCAGCCCTCGACAGGGAGGTCACTATGGCTACACCTTC. Its protein is CASSPRQGGHYGYTF.